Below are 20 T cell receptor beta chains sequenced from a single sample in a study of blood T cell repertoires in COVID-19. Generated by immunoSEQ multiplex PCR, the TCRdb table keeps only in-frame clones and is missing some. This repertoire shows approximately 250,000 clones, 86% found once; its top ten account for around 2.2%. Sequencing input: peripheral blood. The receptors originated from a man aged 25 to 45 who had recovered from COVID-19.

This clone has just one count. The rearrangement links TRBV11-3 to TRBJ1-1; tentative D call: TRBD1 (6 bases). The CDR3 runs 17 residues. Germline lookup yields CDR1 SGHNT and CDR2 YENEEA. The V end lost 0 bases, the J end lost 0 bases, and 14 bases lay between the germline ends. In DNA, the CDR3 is TGTGCCAGCAGCTTAGAAAAGACAGGTAGCTTGAACACTGAAGCTTTCTTT. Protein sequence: CASSLEKTGSLNTEAFF.

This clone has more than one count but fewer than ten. The CDR3 spells CASSPGGRRAGQPQHF. The CDR3 DNA sequence: TGCGCCAGCAGCCCAGGAGGGCGCAGGGCCGGCCAGCCCCAGCATTTT. This chain links TRBV5-1 with TRBJ1-5; D perhaps matches TRBD1 (5 bases). CDR3 length: 16 residues. The germline V gene encodes CDR1 SGHRS and CDR2 YFSETQ. V was trimmed by 4 bases and J by 7 bases, leaving 21 bases between them.

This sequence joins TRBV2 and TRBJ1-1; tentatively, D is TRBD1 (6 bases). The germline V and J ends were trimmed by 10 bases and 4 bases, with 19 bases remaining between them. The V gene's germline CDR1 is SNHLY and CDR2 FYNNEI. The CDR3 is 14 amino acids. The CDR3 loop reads CATHWGQGGTEAFF. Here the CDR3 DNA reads TGTGCCACACATTGGGGCCAAGGGGGCACTGAAGCTTTCTTT. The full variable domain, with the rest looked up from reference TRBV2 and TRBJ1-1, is EPEVTQTPSHQVTQMGQEVILRCVPISNHLYFYWYRQILGQKVEFLVSFYNNEISEKSEIFDDQFSVERPDGSNFTLKIRSTKLEDSAMYFCATHWGQGGTEAFFGQGTRLTVV.

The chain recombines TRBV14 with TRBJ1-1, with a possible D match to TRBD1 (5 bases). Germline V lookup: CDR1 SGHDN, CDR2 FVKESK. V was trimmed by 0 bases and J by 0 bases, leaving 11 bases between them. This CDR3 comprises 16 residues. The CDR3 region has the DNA TGTGCCAGCAGCCAAGATTTGGGGCACCTGAACACTGAAGCTTTCTTT. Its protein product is CASSQDLGHLNTEAFF.

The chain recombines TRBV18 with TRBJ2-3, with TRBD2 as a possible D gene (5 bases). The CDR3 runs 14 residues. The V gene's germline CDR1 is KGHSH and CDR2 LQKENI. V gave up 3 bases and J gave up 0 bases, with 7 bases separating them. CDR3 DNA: TGTGCCAGCTCACCCCCTAGCAGCACAGATACGCAGTATTTT. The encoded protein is CASSPPSSTDTQYF. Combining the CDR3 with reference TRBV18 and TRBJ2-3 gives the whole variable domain NAGVMQNPRHLVRRRGQEARLRCSPMKGHSHVYWYRQLPEEGLKFMVYLQKENIIDESGMPKERFSAEFPKEGPSILRIQQVVRGDSAAYFCASSPPSSTDTQYFGPGTRLTVL.

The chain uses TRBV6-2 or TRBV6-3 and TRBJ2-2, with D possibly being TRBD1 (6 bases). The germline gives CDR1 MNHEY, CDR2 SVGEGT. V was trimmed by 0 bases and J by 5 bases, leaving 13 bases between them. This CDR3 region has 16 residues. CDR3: CASSYSPRGPTGELFF. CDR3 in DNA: TGTGCCAGCAGTTACTCCCCCAGGGGCCCTACCGGGGAGCTGTTTTTT.

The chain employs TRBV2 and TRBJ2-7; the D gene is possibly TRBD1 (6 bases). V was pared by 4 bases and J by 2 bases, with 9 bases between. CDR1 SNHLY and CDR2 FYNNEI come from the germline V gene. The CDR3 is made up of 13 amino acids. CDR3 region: CASSVRDTYEQYF. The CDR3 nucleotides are TGTGCCAGCAGTGTAAGGGACACCTACGAGCAGTACTTC.

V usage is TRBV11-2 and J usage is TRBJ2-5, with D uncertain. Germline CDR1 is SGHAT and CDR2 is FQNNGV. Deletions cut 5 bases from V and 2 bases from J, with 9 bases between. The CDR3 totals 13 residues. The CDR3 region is CASSAARQETQYF. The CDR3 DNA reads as TGTGCCAGCAGCGCGGCCAGACAAGAGACCCAGTACTTC.

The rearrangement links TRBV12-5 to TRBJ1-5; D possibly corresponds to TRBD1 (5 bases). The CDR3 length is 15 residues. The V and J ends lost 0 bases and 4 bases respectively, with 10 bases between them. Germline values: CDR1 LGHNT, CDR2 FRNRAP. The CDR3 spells CASGLVQGENQPQHF. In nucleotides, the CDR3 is TGTGCTAGTGGTTTGGTACAAGGGGAAAATCAGCCCCAGCATTTT. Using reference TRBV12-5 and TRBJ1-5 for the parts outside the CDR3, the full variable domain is DARVTQTPRHKVTEMGQEVTMRCQPILGHNTVFWYRQTMMQGLELLAYFRNRAPLDDSGMPKDRFSAEMPDATLATLKIQPSEPRDSAVYFCASGLVQGENQPQHFGDGTRLSIL.

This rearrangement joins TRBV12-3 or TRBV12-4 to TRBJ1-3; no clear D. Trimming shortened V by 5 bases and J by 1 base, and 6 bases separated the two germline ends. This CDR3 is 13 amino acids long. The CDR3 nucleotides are TGTGCCAGCAGTACTCTTTCTGGAAACACCATATATTTT. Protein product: CASSTLSGNTIYF.

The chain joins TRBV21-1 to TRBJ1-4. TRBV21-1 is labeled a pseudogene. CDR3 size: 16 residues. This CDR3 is CASSLPGGLLGEKLFF. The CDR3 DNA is TGTGCCAGCAGCCTCCCGGGGGGGCTCCTTGGAGAAAAACTGTTTTTT.

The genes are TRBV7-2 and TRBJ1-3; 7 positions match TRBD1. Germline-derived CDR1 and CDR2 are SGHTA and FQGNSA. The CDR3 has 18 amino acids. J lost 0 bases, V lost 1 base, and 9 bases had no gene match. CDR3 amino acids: CASSLDISQGSSGNTIYF. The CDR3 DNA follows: TGTGCCAGCAGCTTAGATATTTCACAGGGGAGCTCTGGAAACACCATATATTTT.

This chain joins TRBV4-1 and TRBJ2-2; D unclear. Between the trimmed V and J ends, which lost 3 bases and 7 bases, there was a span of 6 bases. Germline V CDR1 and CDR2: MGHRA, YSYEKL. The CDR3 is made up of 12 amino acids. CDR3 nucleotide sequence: TGCGCCAGCAGCCACCCGGGCGGGGAGCTGTTTTTT. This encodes CASSHPGGELFF.

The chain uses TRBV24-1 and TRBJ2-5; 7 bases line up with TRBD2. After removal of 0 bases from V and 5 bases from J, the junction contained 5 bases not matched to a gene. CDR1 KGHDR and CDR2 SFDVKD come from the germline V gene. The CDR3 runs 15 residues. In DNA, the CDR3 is TGTGCCACCAGTGATTTGCTTGGGGGGGTCGAGACCCAGTACTTC. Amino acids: CATSDLLGGVETQYF.

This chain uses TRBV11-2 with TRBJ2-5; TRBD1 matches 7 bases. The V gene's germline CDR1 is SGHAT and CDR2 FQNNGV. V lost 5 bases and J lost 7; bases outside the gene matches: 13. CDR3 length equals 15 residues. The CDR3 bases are TGTGCCAGCAGCACCCCCTTAGGGGGCGGGTCGACCCAGTACTTC. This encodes CASSTPLGGGSTQYF. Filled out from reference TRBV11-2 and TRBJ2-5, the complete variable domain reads EAGVAQSPRYKIIEKRQSVAFWCNPISGHATLYWYQQILGQGPKLLIQFQNNGVVDDSQLPKDRFSAERLKGVDSTLKIQPAKLEDSAVYLCASSTPLGGGSTQYFGPGTRLLVL.

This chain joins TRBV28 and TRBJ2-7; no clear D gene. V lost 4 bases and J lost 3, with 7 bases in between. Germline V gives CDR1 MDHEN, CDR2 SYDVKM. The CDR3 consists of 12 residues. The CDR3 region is CASSSQYYEQYF. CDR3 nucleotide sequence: TGTGCCAGCAGTTCCCAGTACTACGAGCAGTACTTC.

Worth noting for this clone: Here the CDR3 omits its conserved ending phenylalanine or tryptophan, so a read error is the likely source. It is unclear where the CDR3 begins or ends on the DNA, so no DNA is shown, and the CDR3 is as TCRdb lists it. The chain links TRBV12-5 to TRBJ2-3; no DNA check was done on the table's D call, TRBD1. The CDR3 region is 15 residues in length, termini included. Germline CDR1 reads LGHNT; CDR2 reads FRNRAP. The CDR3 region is CASGLPKASGGMRER.

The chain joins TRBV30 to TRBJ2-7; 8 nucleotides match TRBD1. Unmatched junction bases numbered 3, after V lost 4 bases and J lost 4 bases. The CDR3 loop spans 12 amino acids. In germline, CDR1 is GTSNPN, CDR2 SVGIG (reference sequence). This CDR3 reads CAWKGQGYEQYF. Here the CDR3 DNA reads TGTGCCTGGAAAGGACAGGGATACGAGCAGTACTTC.

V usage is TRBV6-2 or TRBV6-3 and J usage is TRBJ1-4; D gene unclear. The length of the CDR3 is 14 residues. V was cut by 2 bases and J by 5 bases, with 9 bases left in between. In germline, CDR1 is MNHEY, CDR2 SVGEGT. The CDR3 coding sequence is TGTGCCAGCAGTTACGGGCAAAGAAATGAAAAACTGTTTTTT. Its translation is CASSYGQRNEKLFF.

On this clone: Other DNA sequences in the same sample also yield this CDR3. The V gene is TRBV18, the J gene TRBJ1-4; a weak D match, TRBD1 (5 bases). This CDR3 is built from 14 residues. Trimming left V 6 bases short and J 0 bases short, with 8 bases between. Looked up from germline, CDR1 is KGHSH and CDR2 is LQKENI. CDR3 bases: TGTGCCAGCTCCCCGACAGCAACTAATGAAAAACTGTTTTTT. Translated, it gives CASSPTATNEKLFF.